Listed below are T cell receptor beta chains from one sample, sequenced in a study of Tregs in tolerant kidney transplant recipients. Profiling relied on immunoSEQ multiplex PCR, and the TCRdb table lists in-frame clones only, not all of them. This repertoire shows tens of thousands of clones, 90% to 95% found once; its top ten account for roughly 1.5%. The sequencing here drew on CD4+ T cells from blood (PBMCs), taken 24 months after the transplant. The source is a human patient who received a combined kidney and bone marrow transplant. Certain T cells may be donor cells from the graft. CDR3s include the opening cysteine and the closing phenylalanine or tryptophan. A D gene is named only where the DNA matches it firmly. Clone sizes are given selectively: once, few, many, or a class where the clone is expanded.

cdr3_length: 14
v_call: TRBV6-4
j_call: TRBJ2-3
d_call: NA
clone_size: NA
cdr3_nt: TGTGCCAGCAGTTTACAACCCCGCACAGATACGCAGTATTTT
cdr3_aa: CASSLQPRTDTQYF

cdr3_length: 12
v_call: TRBV5-1
j_call: TRBJ2-7
d_call: NA
clone_size: NA
cdr3_nt: TGCGCCAGCAGCCGCCCCGGGGTCGAGCAGTACTTC
cdr3_aa: CASSRPGVEQYF

cdr3_length: 14
v_call: TRBV19
j_call: TRBJ2-1
d_call: NA
clone_size: few
cdr3_nt: TGTGCCAGCTGGCGGCGGGGCTCGAAAGGGGAGCAGTTCTTC
cdr3_aa: CASWRRGSKGEQFF

cdr3_length: 13
v_call: TRBV7-6
j_call: TRBJ1-2
d_call: NA
clone_size: NA
cdr3_nt: TGTGCCAGCAGGCCTACAGGAAACTATGGCTACACCTTC
cdr3_aa: CASRPTGNYGYTF

cdr3_length: 14
v_call: TRBV11-2
j_call: TRBJ2-7
d_call: TRBD1
clone_size: NA
cdr3_nt: TGTGCCAGCAGCTTAGTAGGGGGCCCGTACGAGCAGTACTTC
cdr3_aa: CASSLVGGPYEQYF

cdr3_length: 16
v_call: TRBV5-1
j_call: TRBJ2-1
d_call: NA
clone_size: NA
cdr3_nt: TGCGCCAGCAGCCTCCAGGGGGGCTTTAGTTGGAATGAGCAGTTCTTC
cdr3_aa: CASSLQGGFSWNEQFF

cdr3_length: 16
v_call: TRBV7-8
j_call: TRBJ2-3
d_call: NA
clone_size: NA
cdr3_nt: TGTGCCAGCAGCTCCACTACCAGTCCCGGCACAGATACGCAGTATTTT
cdr3_aa: CASSSTTSPGTDTQYF

cdr3_length: 18
v_call: TRBV7-2
j_call: TRBJ1-5
d_call: TRBD1
clone_size: few
cdr3_nt: TGTGCCAGCAGCTTCGACCGGCCCGGACAGGGGGCTAGGCAGCCCCAGCATTTT
cdr3_aa: CASSFDRPGQGARQPQHF

cdr3_length: 15
v_call: TRBV11-2
j_call: TRBJ2-1
d_call: TRBD2
clone_size: NA
cdr3_nt: TGTGCCAGCAGGGCTAGCGGGAGGATCTACAATGAGCAGTTCTTC
cdr3_aa: CASRASGRIYNEQFF

cdr3_length: 16
v_call: TRBV28
j_call: TRBJ2-7
d_call: NA
clone_size: few
cdr3_nt: TGTGCCAGCAGTTTCGGTGTGAGGGGGTTGGCATACGAGCAGTACTTC
cdr3_aa: CASSFGVRGLAYEQYF

cdr3_length: 13
v_call: TRBV7-2
j_call: TRBJ1-5
d_call: NA
clone_size: NA
cdr3_nt: TGTGCCAGCAGCCAAGAGGGCAATCAGCCCCAGCATTTT
cdr3_aa: CASSQEGNQPQHF

cdr3_length: 14
v_call: TRBV6-6
j_call: TRBJ1-4
d_call: NA
clone_size: NA
cdr3_nt: TGTGCCAGCAGATCGGGGTCGGCTAATGAAAAACTGTTTTTT
cdr3_aa: CASRSGSANEKLFF

cdr3_length: 16
v_call: TRBV7-9
j_call: TRBJ2-1
d_call: TRBD2
clone_size: NA
cdr3_nt: TGTGCCAGCAGCTCTACTAGCGGGAGGTCCTACAATGAGCAGTTCTTC
cdr3_aa: CASSSTSGRSYNEQFF

cdr3_length: 15
v_call: TRBV4-3
j_call: TRBJ2-5
d_call: TRBD1
clone_size: NA
cdr3_nt: TGCGCCAGCAGCCAAGGGGACAGTAAACAAGAGACCCAGTACTTC
cdr3_aa: CASSQGDSKQETQYF

cdr3_length: 14
v_call: TRBV7-2
j_call: TRBJ2-7
d_call: NA
clone_size: NA
cdr3_nt: TGTGCCAGCAGCTTGACAGCCGGTTCCTACGAGCAGTACTTC
cdr3_aa: CASSLTAGSYEQYF

cdr3_length: 13
v_call: TRBV6-4
j_call: TRBJ2-3
d_call: NA
clone_size: NA
cdr3_nt: TGTGCCAGCAGCCGGGGGAGCACAGATACGCAGTATTTT
cdr3_aa: CASSRGSTDTQYF

cdr3_length: 15
v_call: TRBV18
j_call: TRBJ1-5
d_call: NA
clone_size: NA
cdr3_nt: TGTGCCAGCTCACCTTTCACCAGGGCGGATCAGCCCCAGCATTTT
cdr3_aa: CASSPFTRADQPQHF

cdr3_length: 16
v_call: TRBV9
j_call: TRBJ2-2
d_call: NA
clone_size: few
cdr3_nt: TGTGCCAGCAGCGTAGAAGGAGGGGAACGGACCGGGGAGCTGTTTTTT
cdr3_aa: CASSVEGGERTGELFF

cdr3_length: 15
v_call: TRBV7-2
j_call: TRBJ2-7
d_call: TRBD1
clone_size: NA
cdr3_nt: TGTGCCAGCAGCTTAGGGGGACAGGGGGTCTACGAGCAGTACTTC
cdr3_aa: CASSLGGQGVYEQYF

cdr3_length: 13
v_call: TRBV7-2
j_call: TRBJ2-5
d_call: NA
clone_size: NA
cdr3_nt: TGTGCCAGCAATCGCCGGGAGACGGAGACCCAGTACTTC
cdr3_aa: CASNRRETETQYF

cdr3_length: 14
v_call: TRBV18
j_call: TRBJ2-5
d_call: TRBD1
clone_size: few
cdr3_nt: TGTGCCAGCTCACCTAACAGGGGGCAGGAGACCCAGTACTTC
cdr3_aa: CASSPNRGQETQYF

cdr3_length: 13
v_call: TRBV27
j_call: TRBJ1-2
d_call: NA
clone_size: NA
cdr3_nt: TGTGCCAGCAGACCTACAGGGATGGGTGGCTACACCTTC
cdr3_aa: CASRPTGMGGYTF

cdr3_length: 11
v_call: TRBV11-3
j_call: TRBJ2-1
d_call: NA
clone_size: NA
cdr3_nt: TGTGCCAGCAGACAGTTCAATGAGCAGTTCTTC
cdr3_aa: CASRQFNEQFF

cdr3_length: 14
v_call: TRBV5-6
j_call: TRBJ1-2
d_call: NA
clone_size: NA
cdr3_nt: TGTGCCAGCAGCCCTCCCTGGGGGCGGGAGGGCTACACCTTC
cdr3_aa: CASSPPWGREGYTF

cdr3_length: 17
v_call: TRBV4-1
j_call: TRBJ2-1
d_call: TRBD2
clone_size: NA
cdr3_nt: TGCGCCAGCAGCCGGGACTCTAGCGGGAGTTCCCGCAATGAGCAGTTCTTC
cdr3_aa: CASSRDSSGSSRNEQFF

cdr3_length: 16
v_call: TRBV7-2
j_call: TRBJ2-1
d_call: NA
clone_size: NA
cdr3_nt: TGTGCCAGCAGCTTAAACCGACTAGGGGCCTACAATGAGCAGTTCTTC
cdr3_aa: CASSLNRLGAYNEQFF

cdr3_length: 16
v_call: TRBV27
j_call: TRBJ2-5
d_call: TRBD1
clone_size: NA
cdr3_nt: TGTGCCAGCAGCCAGCCGGGACAGGGGCCTAGGGGGACCCAGTACTTC
cdr3_aa: CASSQPGQGPRGTQYF

cdr3_length: 15
v_call: TRBV28
j_call: TRBJ1-1
d_call: TRBD1
clone_size: NA
cdr3_nt: TGTGCCAGCAGTTTACACGGGACAGGGGGCACTGAAGCTTTCTTT
cdr3_aa: CASSLHGTGGTEAFF

cdr3_length: 13
v_call: TRBV30
j_call: TRBJ1-2
d_call: TRBD1
clone_size: once
cdr3_nt: TGTGCCTGGAACAGGGGGGCAGTTTATGGCTACACCTTC
cdr3_aa: CAWNRGAVYGYTF

cdr3_length: 17
v_call: TRBV5-1
j_call: TRBJ2-5
d_call: NA
clone_size: NA
cdr3_nt: TGCGCCAGCAGCTCGACCGAAGTAACAGGGATTAGGGAGACCCAGTACTTC
cdr3_aa: CASSSTEVTGIRETQYF

cdr3_length: 15
v_call: TRBV10-3
j_call: TRBJ2-7
d_call: NA
clone_size: NA
cdr3_nt: TGTGCCATCAGTGAGTCGCGGGGATTCTCCTACGAGCAGTACTTC
cdr3_aa: CAISESRGFSYEQYF

cdr3_length: 16
v_call: TRBV7-2
j_call: TRBJ2-2
d_call: TRBD2
clone_size: NA
cdr3_nt: TGTGCCAGCAGCTTCGGGACTAGCCGGGGCACCGGGGAGCTGTTTTTT
cdr3_aa: CASSFGTSRGTGELFF

cdr3_length: 16
v_call: TRBV7-2
j_call: TRBJ2-1
d_call: TRBD2
clone_size: NA
cdr3_nt: TGTGCCAGCAGCTTAGTTAGCGGGAGTCAGTACAATGAGCAGTTCTTC
cdr3_aa: CASSLVSGSQYNEQFF

cdr3_length: 17
v_call: TRBV2
j_call: TRBJ2-1
d_call: TRBD1
clone_size: NA
cdr3_nt: TGTGCCAGCAGTAGAACCCGGGACAGGGACGGTACGAATGAGCAGTTCTTC
cdr3_aa: CASSRTRDRDGTNEQFF

cdr3_length: 17
v_call: TRBV4-1
j_call: TRBJ2-2
d_call: NA
clone_size: NA
cdr3_nt: TGCGCCAGCAGCGAAAGAGGACAGTCCTCAACCACCGGGGAGCTGTTTTTT
cdr3_aa: CASSERGQSSTTGELFF

cdr3_length: 15
v_call: TRBV7-2
j_call: TRBJ1-5
d_call: TRBD1
clone_size: NA
cdr3_nt: TGTGCCAGCAGCCCCGGGACAGCCTACAATCAGCCCCAGCATTTT
cdr3_aa: CASSPGTAYNQPQHF

cdr3_length: 16
v_call: TRBV30
j_call: TRBJ2-3
d_call: TRBD1
clone_size: NA
cdr3_nt: TGTGCCTGGAGTAGGGGACAGGGGTTTTTTACAGATACGCAGTATTTT
cdr3_aa: CAWSRGQGFFTDTQYF

cdr3_length: 20
v_call: TRBV27
j_call: TRBJ2-3
d_call: NA
clone_size: NA
cdr3_nt: TGTGCCAGCAGTGTAAAGGGGTGGTACGGGTTTGAAATACGCACAGATACGCAGTATTTT
cdr3_aa: CASSVKGWYGFEIRTDTQYF

cdr3_length: 19
v_call: TRBV5-4
j_call: TRBJ2-6
d_call: TRBD1
clone_size: NA
cdr3_nt: TGTGCCAGCAGCTTGTTTAGACAGGGGAGGTCTCCTGGGGCCAACGTCCTGACTTTC
cdr3_aa: CASSLFRQGRSPGANVLTF

cdr3_length: 13
v_call: TRBV10-3
j_call: TRBJ2-5
d_call: TRBD2
clone_size: NA
cdr3_nt: TGTGCCATCCGGACTAGCGGGGGGGAGACCCAGTACTTC
cdr3_aa: CAIRTSGGETQYF

cdr3_length: 14
v_call: TRBV29-1
j_call: TRBJ2-1
d_call: TRBD1
clone_size: NA
cdr3_nt: TGCAGCGCCGACCGGGACAGGGGGCTCGATGAGCAGTTCTTC
cdr3_aa: CSADRDRGLDEQFF

cdr3_length: 14
v_call: TRBV5-6
j_call: TRBJ2-2
d_call: NA
clone_size: NA
cdr3_nt: TGTGCCAGCAGCTGGGGACTCTACACCGGGGAGCTGTTTTTT
cdr3_aa: CASSWGLYTGELFF